Presented here are 15 T cell receptor beta chains from one specimen sequenced in a study of T-cell memory formation after mild COVID-19. TCRdb used MiXCR to reprocess the 5' RACE reads, holding one entry per CDR3 protein. This sample has roughly 300,000 distinct CDR3 sequences; 16% occur once, and the top ten carry approximately 25%. Sequenced: PBMCs or a T cell subset sorted from them (not recorded which). These receptor sequences come from a man younger than 30 who had mild COVID-19 (a few samples of this study predate the infection). Cell type and time point are not known.

V is TRBV9 and J is TRBJ1-6; a possible D gene is TRBD1 (6 bases). V was clipped by 3 bases and J by 5 bases, with 12 bases between them. This CDR3 comprises 15 residues. Germline V gene lookup returns CDR1 SGDLS and CDR2 YYNGEE. CDR3 sequence (DNA): TGTGCCAGCAGCGGACCGGGACAAAATAATTCACCCCTCCACTTT. Translated, it gives CASSGPGQNNSPLHF. Filled out from reference TRBV9 and TRBJ1-6, the complete variable domain reads DSGVTQTPKHLITATGQRVTLRCSPRSGDLSVYWYQQSLDQGLQFLIQYYNGEERAKGNILERFSAQQFPDLHSELNLSSLELGDSALYFCASSGPGQNNSPLHFGNGTRLTVT.

A word on this clonotype: At one of its ends the junction is not consistent with the germline gene, which may arise from a read error. This chain links TRBV12-5 with TRBJ1-5; a possible D gene is TRBD1 (5 bases). Germline CDR1 and CDR2: LGHNT and FRNRAP. The CDR3 runs 10 residues. The CDR3 DNA reads as TGTGCTAGTGGCCCCTATGGGGGACGTTTT. Residues: CASGPYGGRF.

This clonotype was observed a handful of times. The chain couples TRBV6-5 to TRBJ1-5; D remains ambiguous. V dropped 1 base and J dropped 6 bases, with 10 bases sitting between them. The CDR3 covers 14 residues. Germline assignment: CDR1 MNHEY and CDR2 SVGAGI. In DNA, the CDR3 is TGTGCCAGCAGTTACTTGCCGGGCTTTCAGCCCCAGCATTTT. Protein product: CASSYLPGFQPQHF.

This clonotype was found a few times. V usage is TRBV12-3 or TRBV12-4 and J usage is TRBJ1-2; D uncertain. The ends were cut back, 0 bases at V and 4 bases at J, with 6 bases in the middle. The CDR3 is 13 amino acids. The CDR3 coding sequence is TGTGCCAGCAGTTTAGCGCAAGGCTATGGCTACACCTTC. Translated: CASSLAQGYGYTF.

This clonotype has only a few counts. The genes are TRBV5-1 and TRBJ1-1, with D possibly being TRBD1 (5 bases). This CDR3 region has 15 residues. Trimming pared 4 bases from V and 6 bases from J, leaving 19 bases between. Germline CDR1 is SGHRS and CDR2 is YFSETQ. CDR3: CASSPARGRIPEAFF. The CDR3 region has the DNA TGCGCCAGCAGCCCAGCAAGGGGAAGGATCCCTGAAGCTTTCTTT.

This rearrangement joins TRBV19 to TRBJ1-5; D is possibly TRBD1 (5 bases). Germline values: CDR1 LNHDA, CDR2 SQIVND (reference sequence). The CDR3 covers 12 residues. V was trimmed by 4 bases and J by 9 bases, leaving 10 bases between them. CDR3 region: CASSRGDRPQHF. In DNA form, the CDR3 reads TGTGCCAGTAGTAGGGGGGATCGGCCCCAGCATTTT. Full variable domain (remainder filled in from reference TRBV19 and TRBJ1-5): DGGITQSPKYLFRKEGQNVTLSCEQNLNHDAMYWYRQDPGQGLRLIYYSQIVNDFQKGDIAEGYSVSREKKESFPLTVTSAQKNPTAFYLCASSRGDRPQHFGDGTRLSIL.

This clonotype was seen repeatedly, ten times or more. The chain uses TRBV6-1 and TRBJ1-5; TRBD1 aligns across 7 bases. Germline loops: CDR1 MNHNS, CDR2 SASEGT. CDR3 length: 15 residues. V gave up 6 bases and J gave up 1 base; unmatched junction bases: 6. CDR3 in DNA: TGTGCCAGCAGCAGGACAGGCGGGAGCAATCAGCCCCAGCATTTT. It translates to CASSRTGGSNQPQHF.

This clonotype was found a few times. This chain uses TRBV18 with TRBJ2-3; D is uncertain. V was cut by 3 bases and J by 2 bases, with 9 bases left in between. Per the germline V gene, CDR1 is KGHSH and CDR2 is LQKENI. This CDR3 contains 14 residues. This CDR3 is CASSPSHTTDTQYF. CDR3 DNA sequence: TGTGCCAGCTCACCGTCCCATACCACAGATACGCAGTATTTT.

This clonotype was detected only a few times. This chain connects TRBV5-1 to TRBJ1-1; 8 bases align to TRBD1. V was pared by 0 bases and J by 14 bases, with 12 bases of the junction left unmatched. Per germline, CDR1 SGHRS and CDR2 YFSETQ. This CDR3 contains 14 residues. The DNA of the CDR3 is TGCGCCAGCAGCTTGGAGACAGGGGTTCGGGGTCCGTTCTTT. The encoded protein is CASSLETGVRGPFF.

The chain has TRBV30 and TRBJ2-3; no clear D. The V end was cut by 3 bases, the J end by 7 bases, with 5 bases between. This CDR3 has 10 residues. Germline loops: CDR1 GTSNPN, CDR2 SVGIG (reference sequence). This CDR3 is CAWRSYTQYF. Here the CDR3 DNA reads TGTGCCTGGAGATCATATACGCAGTATTTT.

The gene calls are TRBV12-5 and TRBJ2-7; D tentatively reads TRBD1 or TRBD2 (5 bases each). This CDR3 spans 11 amino acids. Trimming left V 6 bases short and J 6 bases short, with 9 bases between. Germline lookup yields CDR1 LGHNT and CDR2 FRNRAP. The CDR3 reads CASGRGGEQYF. The CDR3 DNA reads as TGTGCTAGTGGACGTGGGGGCGAGCAGTACTTC. Supplemented by reference TRBV12-5 and TRBJ2-7, the full variable domain reads DARVTQTPRHKVTEMGQEVTMRCQPILGHNTVFWYRQTMMQGLELLAYFRNRAPLDDSGMPKDRFSAEMPDATLATLKIQPSEPRDSAVYFCASGRGGEQYFGPGTRLTVT.

The chain joins TRBV3-1 to TRBJ1-2; D perhaps matches TRBD1 (5 bases). This CDR3 has 16 amino acids. V lost 0 bases to trimming and J lost 7 bases, with 18 bases between them. Germline CDR1 and CDR2: LGHDT and YNNKEL (reference sequence). CDR3 protein: CASSQDGDGGEVGYTF. DNA for the CDR3: TGTGCCAGCAGCCAAGACGGGGACGGAGGGGAGGTTGGCTACACCTTC.

This clonotype was seen a few times. At one of its ends the junction is not consistent with the germline gene, which may arise from a read error. The J gene is TRBJ2-1, the V gene TRBV5-1; 9 bases line up with TRBD1. Per germline, CDR1 SGHRS and CDR2 YFSETQ. The CDR3 sequence is 12 residues long. The CDR3 is CASSLLRDRVVF. CDR3 coding DNA: TGCGCCAGCAGCTTGCTAAGGGACAGGGTGGTCTTC.

This clonotype appeared many times. The chain combines TRBV29-1 with TRBJ2-7; 12 bases agree with TRBD1. The CDR3 extends over 12 amino acids. Germline CDR1 is SQVTM and CDR2 is ANQGSEA. The CDR3 loop is CSAGTGGNEQYF. For the CDR3, the DNA is TGCAGTGCCGGGACAGGGGGCAACGAGCAGTACTTC.

V usage is TRBV7-6 and J usage is TRBJ2-6; D is perhaps TRBD1 (5 bases). This CDR3 comprises 16 residues. V dropped 5 bases and J dropped 0 bases, with 11 bases sitting between them. Germline-derived CDR1 and CDR2 are SGHVS and FNYEAQ. The CDR3: CASSLRQRSGANVLTF. CDR3 DNA: TGTGCCAGCAGCCTCAGACAGCGCTCTGGGGCCAACGTCCTGACTTTC.